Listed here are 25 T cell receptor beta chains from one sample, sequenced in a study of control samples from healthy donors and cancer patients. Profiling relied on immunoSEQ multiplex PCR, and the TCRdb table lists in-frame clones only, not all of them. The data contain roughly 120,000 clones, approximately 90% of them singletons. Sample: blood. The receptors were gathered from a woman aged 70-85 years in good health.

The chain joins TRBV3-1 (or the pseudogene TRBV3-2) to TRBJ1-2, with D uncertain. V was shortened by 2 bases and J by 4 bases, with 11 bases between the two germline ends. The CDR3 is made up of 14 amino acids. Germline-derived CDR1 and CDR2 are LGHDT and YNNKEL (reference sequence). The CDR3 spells CASSQRGKTYGYTF. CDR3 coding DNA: TGTGCCAGCAGCCAACGAGGGAAAACCTATGGCTACACCTTC.

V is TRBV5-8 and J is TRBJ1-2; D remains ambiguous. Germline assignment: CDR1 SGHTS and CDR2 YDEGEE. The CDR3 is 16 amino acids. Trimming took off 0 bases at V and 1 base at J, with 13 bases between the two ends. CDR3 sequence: CASSLGRHLLNYGYTF. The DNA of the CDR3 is TGTGCCAGCAGCTTGGGACGACACCTACTTAACTATGGCTACACCTTC.

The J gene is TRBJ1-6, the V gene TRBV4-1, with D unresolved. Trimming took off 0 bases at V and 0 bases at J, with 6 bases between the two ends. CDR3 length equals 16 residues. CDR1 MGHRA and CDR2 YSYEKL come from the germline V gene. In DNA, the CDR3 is TGCGCCAGCAGCCAAGATTACATCTCCTATAATTCACCCCTCCACTTT. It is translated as CASSQDYISYNSPLHF.

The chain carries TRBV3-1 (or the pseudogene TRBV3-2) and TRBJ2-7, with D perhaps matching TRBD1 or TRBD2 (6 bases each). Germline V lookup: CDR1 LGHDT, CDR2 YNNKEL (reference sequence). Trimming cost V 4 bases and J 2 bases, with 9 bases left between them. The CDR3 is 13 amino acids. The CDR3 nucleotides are TGTGCCAGCAGCCGGGGGGCTGCCTACGAGCAGTACTTC. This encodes CASSRGAAYEQYF.

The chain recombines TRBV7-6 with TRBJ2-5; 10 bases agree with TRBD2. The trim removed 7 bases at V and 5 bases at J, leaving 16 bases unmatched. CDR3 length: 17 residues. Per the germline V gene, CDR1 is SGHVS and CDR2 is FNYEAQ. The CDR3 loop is CASTRSSGGPREETQYF. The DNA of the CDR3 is TGTGCCAGCACTAGGTCTAGCGGGGGACCAAGGGAGGAGACCCAGTACTTC.

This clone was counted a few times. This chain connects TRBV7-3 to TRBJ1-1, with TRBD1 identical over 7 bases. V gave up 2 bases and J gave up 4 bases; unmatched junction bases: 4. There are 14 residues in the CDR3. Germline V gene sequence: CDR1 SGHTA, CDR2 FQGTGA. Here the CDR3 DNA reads TGTGCCAGCAGCTTAGGGACAGAAAGCACTGAAGCTTTCTTT. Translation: CASSLGTESTEAFF.

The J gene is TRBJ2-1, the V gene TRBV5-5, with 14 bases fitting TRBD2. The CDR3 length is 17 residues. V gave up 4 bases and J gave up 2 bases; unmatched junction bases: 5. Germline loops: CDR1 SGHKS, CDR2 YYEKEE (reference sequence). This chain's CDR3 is CASSARLAGGTYNEQFF. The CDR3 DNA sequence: TGTGCCAGCAGCGCCCGACTAGCGGGGGGGACCTACAATGAGCAGTTCTTC.

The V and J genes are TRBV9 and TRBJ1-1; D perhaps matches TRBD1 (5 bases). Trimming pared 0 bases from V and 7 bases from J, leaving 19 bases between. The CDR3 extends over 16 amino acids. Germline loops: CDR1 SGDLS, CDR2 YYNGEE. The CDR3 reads CASSVVGWGPNVEAFF. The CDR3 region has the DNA TGTGCCAGCAGCGTAGTTGGATGGGGACCAAACGTTGAAGCTTTCTTT.

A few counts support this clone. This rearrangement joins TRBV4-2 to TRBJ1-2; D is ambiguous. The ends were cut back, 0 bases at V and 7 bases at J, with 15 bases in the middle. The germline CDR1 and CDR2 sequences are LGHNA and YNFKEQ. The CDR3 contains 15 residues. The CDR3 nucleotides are TGTGCCAGCAGCCAAGATCGGGGAACTCTTAGTGGCTACACCTTC. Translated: CASSQDRGTLSGYTF.

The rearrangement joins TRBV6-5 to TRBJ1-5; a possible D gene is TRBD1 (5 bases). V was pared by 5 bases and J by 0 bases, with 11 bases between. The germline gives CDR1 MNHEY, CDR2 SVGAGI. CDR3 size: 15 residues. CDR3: CASSQTEYSNQPQHF. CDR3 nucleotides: TGTGCCAGCAGTCAGACAGAATATAGCAATCAGCCCCAGCATTTT.

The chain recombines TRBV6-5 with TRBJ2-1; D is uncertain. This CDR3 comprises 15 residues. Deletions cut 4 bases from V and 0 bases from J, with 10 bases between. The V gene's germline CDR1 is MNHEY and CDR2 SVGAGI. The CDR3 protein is CASSFSESSYNEQFF. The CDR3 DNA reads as TGTGCCAGCAGTTTTAGTGAAAGCTCCTACAATGAGCAGTTCTTC.

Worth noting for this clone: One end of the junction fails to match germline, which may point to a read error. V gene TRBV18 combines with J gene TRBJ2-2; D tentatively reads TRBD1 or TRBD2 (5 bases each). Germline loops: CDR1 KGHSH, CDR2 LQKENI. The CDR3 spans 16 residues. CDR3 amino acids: CASSPLVGLEHRGAVF. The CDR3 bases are TGTGCCAGCTCACCTCTCGTGGGGCTAGAACACCGGGGAGCTGTTTTT.

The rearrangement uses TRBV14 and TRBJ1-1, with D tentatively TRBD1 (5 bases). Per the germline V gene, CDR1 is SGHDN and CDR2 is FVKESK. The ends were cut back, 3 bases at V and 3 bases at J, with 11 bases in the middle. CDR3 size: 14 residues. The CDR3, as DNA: TGTGCCAGCAGCCACAAATGGGGGGACACTGAAGCTTTCTTT. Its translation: CASSHKWGDTEAFF.

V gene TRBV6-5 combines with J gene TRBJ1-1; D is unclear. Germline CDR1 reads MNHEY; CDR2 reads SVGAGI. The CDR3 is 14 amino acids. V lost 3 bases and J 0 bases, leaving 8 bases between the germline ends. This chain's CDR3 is CASSYRGMNTEAFF. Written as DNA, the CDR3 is TGTGCCAGCAGTTATCGAGGTATGAACACTGAAGCTTTCTTT.

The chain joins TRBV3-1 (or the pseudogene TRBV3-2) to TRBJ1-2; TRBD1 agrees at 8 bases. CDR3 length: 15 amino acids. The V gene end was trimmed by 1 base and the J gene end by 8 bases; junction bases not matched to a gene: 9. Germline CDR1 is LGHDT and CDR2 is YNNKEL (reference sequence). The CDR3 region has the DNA TGTGCCAGCAGCCAAGGACCCGGACAGGGTAGCGGCTACACCTTC. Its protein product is CASSQGPGQGSGYTF.

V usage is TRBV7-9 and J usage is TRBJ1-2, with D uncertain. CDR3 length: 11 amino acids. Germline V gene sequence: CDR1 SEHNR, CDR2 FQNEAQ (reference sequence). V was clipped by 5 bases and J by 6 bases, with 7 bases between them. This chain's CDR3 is CASSPGNGYTF. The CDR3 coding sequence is TGTGCCAGCAGCCCCGGGAATGGCTACACCTTC.

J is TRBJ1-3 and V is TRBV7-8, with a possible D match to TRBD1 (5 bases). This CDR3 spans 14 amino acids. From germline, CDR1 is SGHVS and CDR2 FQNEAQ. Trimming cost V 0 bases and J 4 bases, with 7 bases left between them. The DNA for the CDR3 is TGTGCCAGCAGCTTAGCAGGGGCAGGAAACACCATATATTTT. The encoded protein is CASSLAGAGNTIYF.

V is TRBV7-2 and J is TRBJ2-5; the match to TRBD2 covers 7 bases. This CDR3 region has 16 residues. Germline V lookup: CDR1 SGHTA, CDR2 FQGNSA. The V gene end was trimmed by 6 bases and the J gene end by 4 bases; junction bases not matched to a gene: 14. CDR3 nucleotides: TGTGCCAGCAGTGTATGGCGGGCGGGGGAACGAGAGACCCAGTACTTC. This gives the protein CASSVWRAGERETQYF.

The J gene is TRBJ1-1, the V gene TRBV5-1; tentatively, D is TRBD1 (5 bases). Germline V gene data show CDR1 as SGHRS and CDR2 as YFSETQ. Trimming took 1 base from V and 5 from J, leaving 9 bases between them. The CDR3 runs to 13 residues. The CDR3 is CASSLLGGTEAFF. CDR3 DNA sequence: TGCGCCAGCAGCTTGTTGGGGGGAACTGAAGCTTTCTTT.

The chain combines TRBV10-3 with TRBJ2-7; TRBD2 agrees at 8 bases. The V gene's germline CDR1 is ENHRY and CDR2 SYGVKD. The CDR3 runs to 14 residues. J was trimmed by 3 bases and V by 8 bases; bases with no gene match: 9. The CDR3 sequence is CAIGSSGGRYEQYF. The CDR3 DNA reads TGTGCCATCGGATCCAGCGGGGGCCGCTACGAGCAGTACTTC.

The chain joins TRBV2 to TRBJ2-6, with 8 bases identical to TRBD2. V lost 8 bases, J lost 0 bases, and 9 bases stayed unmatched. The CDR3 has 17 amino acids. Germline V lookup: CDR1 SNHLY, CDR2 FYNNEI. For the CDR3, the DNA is TGTGCCAGCCGGGCGGGGGGCTCTCTCTCTGGGGCCAACGTCCTGACTTTC. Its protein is CASRAGGSLSGANVLTF.

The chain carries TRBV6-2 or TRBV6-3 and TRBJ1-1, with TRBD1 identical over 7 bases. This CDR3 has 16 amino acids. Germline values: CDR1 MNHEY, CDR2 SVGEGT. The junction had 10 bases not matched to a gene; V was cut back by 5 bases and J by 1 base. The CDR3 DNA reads TGTGCCAGCAGTACTTTCGACAGGGTTTGGAACACTGAAGCTTTCTTT. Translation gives CASSTFDRVWNTEAFF.

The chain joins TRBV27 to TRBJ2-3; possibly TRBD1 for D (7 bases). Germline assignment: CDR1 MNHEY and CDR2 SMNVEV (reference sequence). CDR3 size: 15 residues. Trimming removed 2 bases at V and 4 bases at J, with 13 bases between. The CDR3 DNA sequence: TGTGCCAGCAGTTTAGTGCCAGGGGGGTCAGATACGCAGTATTTT. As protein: CASSLVPGGSDTQYF.

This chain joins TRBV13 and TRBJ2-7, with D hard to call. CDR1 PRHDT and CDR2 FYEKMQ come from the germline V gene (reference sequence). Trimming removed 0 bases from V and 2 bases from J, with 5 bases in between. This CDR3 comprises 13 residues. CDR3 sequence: CASSLGLAYEQYF. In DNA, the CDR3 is TGTGCCAGCAGCTTAGGTCTTGCCTACGAGCAGTACTTC.

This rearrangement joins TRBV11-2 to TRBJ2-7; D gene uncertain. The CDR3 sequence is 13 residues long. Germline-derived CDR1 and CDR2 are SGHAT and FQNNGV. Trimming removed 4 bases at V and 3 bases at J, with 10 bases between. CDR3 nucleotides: TGTGCCAGCAGCTATGACACGGGCTACGAGCAGTACTTC. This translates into CASSYDTGYEQYF.